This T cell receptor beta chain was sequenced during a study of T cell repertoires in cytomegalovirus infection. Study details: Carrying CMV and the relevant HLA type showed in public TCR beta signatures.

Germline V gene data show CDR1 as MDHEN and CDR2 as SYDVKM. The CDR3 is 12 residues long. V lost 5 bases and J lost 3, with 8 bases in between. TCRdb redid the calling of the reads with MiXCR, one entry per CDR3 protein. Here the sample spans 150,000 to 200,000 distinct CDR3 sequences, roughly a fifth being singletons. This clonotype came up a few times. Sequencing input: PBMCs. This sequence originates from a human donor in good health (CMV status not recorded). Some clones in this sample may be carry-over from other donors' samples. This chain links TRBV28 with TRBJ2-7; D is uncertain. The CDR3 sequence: CASSPHSYEQYF. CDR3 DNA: TGTGCCAGCAGTCCTCACAGCTACGAGCAGTACTTC.